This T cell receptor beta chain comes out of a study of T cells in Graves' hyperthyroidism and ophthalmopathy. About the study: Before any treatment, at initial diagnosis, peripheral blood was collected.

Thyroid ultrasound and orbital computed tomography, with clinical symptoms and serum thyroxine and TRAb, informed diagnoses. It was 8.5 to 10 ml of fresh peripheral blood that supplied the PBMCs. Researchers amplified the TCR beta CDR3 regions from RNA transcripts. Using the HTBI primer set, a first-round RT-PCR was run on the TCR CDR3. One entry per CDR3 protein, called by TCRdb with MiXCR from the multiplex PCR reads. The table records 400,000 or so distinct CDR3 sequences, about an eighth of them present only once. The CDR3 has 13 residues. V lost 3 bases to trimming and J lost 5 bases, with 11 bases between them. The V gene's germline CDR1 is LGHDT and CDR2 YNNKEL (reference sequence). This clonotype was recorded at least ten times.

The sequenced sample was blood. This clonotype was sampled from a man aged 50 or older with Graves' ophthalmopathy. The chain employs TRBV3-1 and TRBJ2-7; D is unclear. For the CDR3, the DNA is TGTGCCAGCAGCCAGCGGTCATCACACGAGCAGTACTTC. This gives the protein CASSQRSSHEQYF.